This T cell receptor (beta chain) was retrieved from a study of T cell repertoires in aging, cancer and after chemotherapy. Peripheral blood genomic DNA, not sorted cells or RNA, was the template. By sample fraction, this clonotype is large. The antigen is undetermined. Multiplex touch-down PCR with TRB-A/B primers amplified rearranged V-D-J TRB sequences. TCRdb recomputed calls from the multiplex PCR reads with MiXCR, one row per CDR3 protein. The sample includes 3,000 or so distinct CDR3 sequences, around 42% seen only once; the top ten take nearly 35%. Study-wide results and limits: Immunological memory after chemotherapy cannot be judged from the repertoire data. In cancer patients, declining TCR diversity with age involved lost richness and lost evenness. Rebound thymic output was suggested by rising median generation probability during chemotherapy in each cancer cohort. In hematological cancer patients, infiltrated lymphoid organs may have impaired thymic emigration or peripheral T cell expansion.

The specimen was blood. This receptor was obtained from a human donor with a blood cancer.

This chain's CDR3 is CASSIGWAGDNTGELFF. For the CDR3, the DNA is TGTGCCAGTAGTATAGGTTGGGCAGGGGACAACACCGGGGAGCTGTTTTTT. The V and J genes are TRBV19 and TRBJ2-2, with a possible D match to TRBD1 (6 bases). This CDR3 has 17 residues. V gave up 1 base and J gave up 2 bases, with 14 bases separating them. Germline lookup yields CDR1 LNHDA and CDR2 SQIVND (reference sequence).